What follows is one T cell receptor beta chain and its context. This clone was counted only a few times. What antigen it recognizes has not been identified. Base qualities are missing; no much larger clone stands one base away. Sequences LNHDA (CDR1) and SQIVND (CDR2) are obtained from the germline V gene (reference sequence). V and J are truncated by 7 bases and 8 bases respectively, leaving an intervening sequence of 17 bases. Reading from cysteine to phenylalanine, the CDR3 counts 13 amino acids. Solely the CDR3 DNA is kept, with 39 bases framed from the first base. The trial excluded patients who had a history of autoimmune disease or who were on systemic immunosuppression. Peripheral blood for TCR sequencing was collected from all dose cohorts at baseline, on cycle 4 day 1, and on cycle 7 day 1. Samples came from an open-label, multicenter, first-in-human phase I dose-escalation trial of ivuxolimab. The trial enrolled adults with locally advanced or metastatic head and neck squamous cell, hepatocellular, melanoma or renal cell carcinoma. Before TCR sequencing, CD4+ T cells and CD8+ T cells were sorted from peripheral blood as separate populations.

This entry comes from a study of OX40 agonist ivuxolimab in advanced cancers. The study in broad terms: Ivuxolimab was an agonistic, fully human IgG2 monoclonal antibody directed against OX40 (CD134), a costimulatory receptor. Of the 50 or so patients in dose escalation, 19 had hepatocellular carcinoma, roughly 15 had melanoma, 9 had renal cell carcinoma and 9 had head and neck cancer. Prior anti-PD-1, anti-PD-L1 or anti-CTLA-4 therapy was permitted, and checkpoint inhibitors had been received by around 40% of dose-escalation patients. Intravenous ivuxolimab was administered to patients every 2 weeks at six dose levels: 0.01, 0.1, 0.3, 1.5, 3 and 10 mg/kg. The purpose of peripheral TCRbeta sequencing was to test whether ivuxolimab changed TCR sequence diversity and led to clonal T-cell expansion. In the dose-escalation cohort, 75% to 85% of patients were male, and the mean age was roughly 56 years with a range of about 20 to 90. Partial responses occurred in three dose-escalation patients: two with cutaneous melanoma and one with hepatocellular carcinoma. The paper reports the monotherapy dose-escalation portion (N of about 50 patients) of the phase I ivuxolimab trial.

Genomic DNA was isolated from the sorted cells so that the TCRbeta CDR3 region could be sequenced. The immunoSEQ Assay was used for sequencing of TCRbeta CDR3 regions. As stored in TCRdb, this immuneACCESS dataset retains in-frame rearrangements with V and J assigned. A fraction of the clones does not appear; measured against another copy, unresolved V genes explain less than half of the discrepancy, and the remainder lacks a known reason. In this sample the table shows some 65,000 clones, roughly 91% of which occur a single time. The top ten hold 0.3% to 0.45% of the sample. The paper as a whole reports these results and caveats: Low levels of normalized T-cell clonal expansion were also seen in some nonresponding patients. In the 0.1-3.0 mg/kg groups, partial responders were among the patients with the lowest normalized peripheral clonal expansion, particularly in CD8+ T cells. At doses from 0.1 to 3.0 mg/kg, clonal expansion was seen in both CD4+ and CD8+ blood T cells between baseline and week 6. After ivuxolimab, CD8+ T cells had more expanded clones than CD4+ T cells on average. The antigen specificity of the peripheral T cells that underwent clonal expansion was not determined.

Sequences were derived from CD4+ or CD8+ T cells sorted from blood, sampled in a trial of the OX40 agonist ivuxolimab. The rearrangement combines TRBV19 with TRBJ1-1; the D gene cannot be named for sure. The TCR sequence derives from an adult with an advanced solid tumor such as melanoma, head and neck, liver or kidney cancer. In nucleotides, the sequence is TGTGCCAGTACCGTGACACTAGGTGGGGAAGCTTTCTTT. Translated, this gives CASTVTLGGEAFF.